The sequence of this T cell receptor (beta chain) was determined in a study of T cell repertoires in cytomegalovirus infection. TCRdb ran MiXCR on the reads and lists one entry per CDR3 protein. Here the sample spans hundreds of thousands of distinct CDR3 sequences, around a sixth being singletons. Losses at the gene ends were 4 bases for V and 5 bases for J; bases not matched to a gene: 4. The germline gives CDR1 SEHNR, CDR2 FQNEAQ (reference sequence). The CDR3 contains 14 residues. Input material: PBMCs. The chain recombines TRBV7-9 with TRBJ1-5, with 8 nucleotides matching TRBD1. The TCR comes from a human donor in good health (CMV status not recorded). Some clones in this sample may be carry-over from other donors' samples. This chain's CDR3 is CASSSWDRYQPQHF. The CDR3, as DNA: TGTGCCAGCAGCTCTTGGGACAGGTATCAGCCCCAGCATTTT.